The clone carrying this T cell receptor beta chain was detected once. With 2 bases removed from V and 0 bases from J, the gap between germline ends came to 5 bases. From germline, CDR1 is MNHNS and CDR2 SASEGT. CDR3 length equals 15 residues. The entry originates in a study of blood T cell repertoires in COVID-19. Authors' processing steps: The authors estimated nucleated cell counts from reference gene primer amplification. Here immunoSEQ multiplex PCR was the method, and the copy in TCRdb shows in-frame clones only, minus some. D and trimming were read from the DNA, whereas the V and J calls and clone size are those reported in that table. The table has 210,000 or so clones, around 82% seen once.

This sequence originates from a man younger than 45 with acute COVID-19. The V gene is TRBV6-1, the J gene TRBJ1-6, with D unclear. Source material: PBMCs or T cells enriched from blood (not recorded which). This CDR3 is CASSESSSYNSPLHF. CDR3 DNA sequence: TGTGCCAGCAGTGAATCCAGCTCCTATAATTCACCCCTCCACTTT.